The clone carrying this T cell receptor (beta chain) appeared a single time. Produced via immunoSEQ multiplex PCR; TCRdb's table is partial and in-frame only. The data hold some 1,900,000 clones, with about 95% observed a single time. The sample belongs to a study of shared clonotypes between healthy human individuals. Per the germline V gene, CDR1 is LNHNV and CDR2 is YYDKDF (reference sequence). With V trimmed by 0 bases and J by 0 bases, 13 bases remained unmatched. The length of the CDR3 is 20 residues. Naive-designated CD8 cells lacked CD45RO, were positively enriched for CCR7, and omitted terminally differentiated effector memory CD45RA+ cells.

The sequence was obtained from a man in his late teens or twenties in good health. Source material: naive CD8+ T cells sorted from blood. The chain uses TRBV15 and TRBJ2-3; 9 bases match TRBD2. The CDR3 loop is CATSREPRTASGESTDTQYF. CDR3 DNA: TGTGCCACCAGCAGAGAACCCCGAACGGCTAGCGGGGAGAGCACAGATACGCAGTATTTT.